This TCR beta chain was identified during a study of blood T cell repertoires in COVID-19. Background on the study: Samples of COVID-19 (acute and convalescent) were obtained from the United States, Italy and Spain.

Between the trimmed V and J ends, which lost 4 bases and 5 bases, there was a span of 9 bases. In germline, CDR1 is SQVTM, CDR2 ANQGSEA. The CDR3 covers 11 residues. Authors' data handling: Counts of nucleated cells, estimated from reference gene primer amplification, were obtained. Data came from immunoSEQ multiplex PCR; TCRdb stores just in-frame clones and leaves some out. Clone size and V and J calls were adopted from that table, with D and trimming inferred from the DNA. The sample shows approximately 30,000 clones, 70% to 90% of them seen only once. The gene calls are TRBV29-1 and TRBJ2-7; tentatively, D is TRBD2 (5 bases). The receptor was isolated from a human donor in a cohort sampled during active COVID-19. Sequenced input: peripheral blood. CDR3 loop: CSVAGVDEQYF. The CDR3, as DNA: TGCAGCGTTGCCGGGGTCGACGAGCAGTACTTC.